This T cell receptor (beta chain) derives from a study of cytomegalovirus exposure and HLA in healthy donors. On the study more broadly: Inside one of the first data releases sat about 85 million unique TCRs taken from HLA-typed donors.

Whole-study findings and limits: According to the study, roughly 160 TCR beta chains were cytomegalovirus-associated. In a later analysis, specific HLA alleles were associated with around 17,000 TCR beta sequences at a 0.05 false discovery rate.

With respect to this clone: What it binds is not known.

PCR employed 60 Vbeta and 13 Jbeta primers. The table came from immunoSEQ multiplex PCR; TCRdb's copy has only in-frame clones and leaves some out. The table lists over 80,000 clones, around 79% of them singletons, with 12% to 15% in the top ten. This CDR3 contains 16 residues. The trim removed 7 bases at V and 6 bases at J, leaving 10 bases unmatched. CDR1 is LNHDA, CDR2 SQIVND, per germline (reference sequence). This chain links TRBV19 with TRBJ2-7; 15 nucleotides agree with TRBD2. The sequence derives from a woman aged 70-85 years in good health and CMV-seropositive. What was sequenced was PBMCs. The CDR3 nucleotides are TGTGCCAGTACCCTGGGACTAGCGGGAGGAAGCGGCGAGCAGTACTTC. It translates to CASTLGLAGGSGEQYF. The variable domain in full, completed from reference TRBV19 and TRBJ2-7, reads DGGITQSPKYLFRKEGQNVTLSCEQNLNHDAMYWYRQDPGQGLRLIYYSQIVNDFQKGDIAEGYSVSREKKESFPLTVTSAQKNPTAFYLCASTLGLAGGSGEQYFGPGTRLTVT.